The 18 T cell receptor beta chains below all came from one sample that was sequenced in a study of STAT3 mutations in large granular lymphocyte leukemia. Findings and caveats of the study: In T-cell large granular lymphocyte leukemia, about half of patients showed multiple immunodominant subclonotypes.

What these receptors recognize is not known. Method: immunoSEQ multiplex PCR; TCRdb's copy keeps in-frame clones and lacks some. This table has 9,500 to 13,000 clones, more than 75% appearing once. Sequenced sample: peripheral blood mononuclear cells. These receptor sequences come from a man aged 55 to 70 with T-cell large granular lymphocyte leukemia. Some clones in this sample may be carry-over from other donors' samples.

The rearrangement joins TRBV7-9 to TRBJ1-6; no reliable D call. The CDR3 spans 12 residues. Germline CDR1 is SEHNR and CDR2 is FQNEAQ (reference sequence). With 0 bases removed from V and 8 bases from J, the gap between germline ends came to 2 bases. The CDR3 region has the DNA TGTGCCAGCAGCTTAGCCGATTCACCCCTCCACTTT. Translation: CASSLADSPLHF. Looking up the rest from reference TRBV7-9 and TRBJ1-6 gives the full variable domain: DTGVSQNPRHKITKRGQNVTFRCDPISEHNRLYWYRQTLGQGPEFLTYFQNEAQLEKSRLLSDRFSAERPKGSFSTLEIQRTEQGDSAMYLCASSLADSPLHFGNGTRLTVT.

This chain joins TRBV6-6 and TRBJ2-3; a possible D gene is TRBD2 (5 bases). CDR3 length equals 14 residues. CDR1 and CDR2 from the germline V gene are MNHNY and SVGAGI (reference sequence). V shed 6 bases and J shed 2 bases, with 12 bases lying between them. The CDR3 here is CASRAPGTTDTQYF. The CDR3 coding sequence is TGTGCCAGCAGAGCCCCGGGAACCACAGATACGCAGTATTTT.

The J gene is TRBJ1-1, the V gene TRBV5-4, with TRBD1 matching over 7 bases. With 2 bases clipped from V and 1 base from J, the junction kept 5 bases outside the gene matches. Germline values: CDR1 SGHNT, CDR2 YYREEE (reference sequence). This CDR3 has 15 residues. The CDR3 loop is CASSFVGTENTEAFF. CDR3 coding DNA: TGTGCCAGCAGCTTTGTCGGGACAGAGAACACTGAAGCTTTCTTT.

Here the CDR3 reads CASQQGAGNTEAFF. The DNA of the CDR3 is TGTGCCAGTCAACAGGGGGCCGGGAACACTGAAGCTTTCTTT. V gene TRBV28 combines with J gene TRBJ1-1; 9 positions agree with TRBD1. Trimming took 9 bases from V and 1 from J; bases not matched to a gene: 6. Germline V CDR1 and CDR2: MDHEN, SYDVKM. This CDR3 is built from 14 residues. Using reference TRBV28 and TRBJ1-1 for the parts outside the CDR3, the full variable domain is DVKVTQSSRYLVKRTGEKVFLECVQDMDHENMFWYRQDPGLGLRLIYFSYDVKMKEKGDIPEGYSVSREKKERFSLILESASTNQTSMYLCASQQGAGNTEAFFGQGTRLTVV.

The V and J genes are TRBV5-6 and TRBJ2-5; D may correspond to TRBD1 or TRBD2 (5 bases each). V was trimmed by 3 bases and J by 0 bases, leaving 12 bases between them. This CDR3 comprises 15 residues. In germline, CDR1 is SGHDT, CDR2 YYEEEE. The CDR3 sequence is CASSSGTTYQETQYF. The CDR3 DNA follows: TGTGCCAGCAGCTCCGGGACCACGTACCAAGAGACCCAGTACTTC. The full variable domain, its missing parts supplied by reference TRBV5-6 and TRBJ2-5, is DAGVTQSPTHLIKTRGQQVTLRCSPKSGHDTVSWYQQALGQGPQFIFQYYEEEERQRGNFPDRFSGHQFPNYSSELNVNALLLGDSALYLCASSSGTTYQETQYFGPGTRLLVL.

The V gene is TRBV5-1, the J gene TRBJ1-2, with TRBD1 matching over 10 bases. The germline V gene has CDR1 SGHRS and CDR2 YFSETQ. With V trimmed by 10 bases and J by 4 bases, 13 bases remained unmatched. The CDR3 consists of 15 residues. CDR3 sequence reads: CASGGTGDSRYGYTF. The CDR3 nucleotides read TGCGCCTCTGGTGGGACAGGGGACTCTCGCTATGGCTACACCTTC.

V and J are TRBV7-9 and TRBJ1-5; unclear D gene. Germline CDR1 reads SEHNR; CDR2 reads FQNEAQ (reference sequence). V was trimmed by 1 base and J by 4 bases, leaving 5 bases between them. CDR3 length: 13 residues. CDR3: CASSLGENQPQHF. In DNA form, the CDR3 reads TGTGCCAGCAGCTTAGGGGAGAATCAGCCCCAGCATTTT.

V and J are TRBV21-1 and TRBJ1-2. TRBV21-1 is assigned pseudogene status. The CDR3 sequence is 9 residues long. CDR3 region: CAVFGGYTF. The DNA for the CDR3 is TGTGCCGTCTTCGGAGGCTACACCTTC.

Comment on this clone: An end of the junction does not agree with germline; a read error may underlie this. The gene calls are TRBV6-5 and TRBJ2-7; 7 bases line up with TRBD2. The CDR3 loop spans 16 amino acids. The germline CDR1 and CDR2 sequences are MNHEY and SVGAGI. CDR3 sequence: CASSHSGGGPPYEQYF. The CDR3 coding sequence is TGTGCCAGCAGTCACTCGGGGGGAGGGCCTCCCTACGAGCAGTACTTC.

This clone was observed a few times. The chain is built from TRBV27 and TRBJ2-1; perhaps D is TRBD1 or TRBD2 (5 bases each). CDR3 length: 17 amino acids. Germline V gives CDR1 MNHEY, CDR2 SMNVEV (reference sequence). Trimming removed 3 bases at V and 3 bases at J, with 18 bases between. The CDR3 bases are TGTGCCAGCAGTTTCTCCCACGGGACCCGGGACTACAATGAGCAGTTCTTC. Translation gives CASSFSHGTRDYNEQFF.

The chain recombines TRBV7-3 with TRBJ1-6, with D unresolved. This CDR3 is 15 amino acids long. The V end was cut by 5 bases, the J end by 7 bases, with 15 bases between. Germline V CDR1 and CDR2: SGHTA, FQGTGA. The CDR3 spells CASSRFRVPNSPLHF. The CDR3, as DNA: TGTGCCAGCAGCCGTTTCCGGGTCCCGAATTCACCCCTCCACTTT.

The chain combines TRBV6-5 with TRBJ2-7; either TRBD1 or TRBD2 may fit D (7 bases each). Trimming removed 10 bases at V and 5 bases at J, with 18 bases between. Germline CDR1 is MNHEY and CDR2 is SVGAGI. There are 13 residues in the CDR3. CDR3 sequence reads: CATTRQGGNEQYF. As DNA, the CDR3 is TGTGCCACTACGAGACAGGGAGGGAACGAGCAGTACTTC.

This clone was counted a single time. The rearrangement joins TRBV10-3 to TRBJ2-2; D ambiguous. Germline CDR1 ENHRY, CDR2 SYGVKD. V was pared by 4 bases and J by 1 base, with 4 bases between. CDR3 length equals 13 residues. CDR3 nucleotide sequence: TGTGCCATCAGTGGAAAGAACACCGGGGAGCTGTTTTTT. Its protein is CAISGKNTGELFF.

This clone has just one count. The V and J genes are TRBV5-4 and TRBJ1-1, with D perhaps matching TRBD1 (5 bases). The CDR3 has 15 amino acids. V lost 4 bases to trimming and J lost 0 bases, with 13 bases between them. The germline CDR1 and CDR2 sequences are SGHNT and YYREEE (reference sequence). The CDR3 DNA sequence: TGTGCCAGCAGCCCAGGAGGGACCATGAACACTGAAGCTTTCTTT. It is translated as CASSPGGTMNTEAFF.

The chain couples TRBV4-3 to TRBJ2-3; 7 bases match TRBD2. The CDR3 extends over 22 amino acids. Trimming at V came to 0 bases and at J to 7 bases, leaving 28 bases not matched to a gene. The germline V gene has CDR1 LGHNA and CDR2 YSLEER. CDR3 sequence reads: CASSQDPPGTPLGGGPINTQYF. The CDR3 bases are TGCGCCAGCAGCCAAGACCCTCCAGGCACTCCCCTGGGGGGAGGGCCGATAAATACGCAGTATTTT.

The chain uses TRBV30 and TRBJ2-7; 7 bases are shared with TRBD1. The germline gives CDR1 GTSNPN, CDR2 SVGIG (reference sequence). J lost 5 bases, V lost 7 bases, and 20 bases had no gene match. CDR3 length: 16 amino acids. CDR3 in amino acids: CASLDTRKRGRDEQYF. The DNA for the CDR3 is TGTGCCTCCCTTGACACCCGGAAGAGGGGGCGGGACGAGCAGTACTTC.

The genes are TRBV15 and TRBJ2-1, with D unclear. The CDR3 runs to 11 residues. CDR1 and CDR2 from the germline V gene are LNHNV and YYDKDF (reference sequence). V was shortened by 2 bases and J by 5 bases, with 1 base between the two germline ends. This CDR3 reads CATSRNNEQFF. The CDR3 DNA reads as TGTGCCACCAGCAGAAACAATGAGCAGTTCTTC.

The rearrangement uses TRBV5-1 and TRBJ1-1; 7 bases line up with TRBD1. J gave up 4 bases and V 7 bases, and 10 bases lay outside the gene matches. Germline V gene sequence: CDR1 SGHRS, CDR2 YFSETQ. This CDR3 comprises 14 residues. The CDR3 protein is CASRSQGRSTEAFF. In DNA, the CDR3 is TGCGCCAGCCGTTCACAGGGGCGGAGCACTGAAGCTTTCTTT.